This paragraph reports one T cell receptor (beta chain). Its antigen remains unknown. The data are from a study of T cell responses to AZD1222 COVID-19 vaccine. Study outcomes and limitations: Spike-specific TCR breadth rose after two AZD1222 doses, and depth rose as well. Reports say nearly half of spike-specific TCRs go after unmutated variant regions. Donors skewed white British and female; clonal diversity was possibly underestimated. Samples come after the peak T cell response, not at day 14.

Generated by immunoSEQ multiplex PCR, the TCRdb table keeps only in-frame clones and is missing some. The sample gives over 120,000 clones, around 90% of which show up once; under 7% is in the top ten. This CDR3 has 17 residues. V was pared by 4 bases and J by 0 bases, with 14 bases between. From germline, CDR1 is SGHTS and CDR2 YDEGEE. This TCR was recovered from an adult who received the MenACWY meningococcal vaccine as a control. This chain uses TRBV5-8 with TRBJ2-6; D perhaps matches TRBD2 (6 bases). Material: peripheral blood, obtained 28 days after the second dose of the MenACWY control vaccine. The CDR3 is CASSDPGTPSGANVLTF. CDR3 DNA sequence: TGTGCCAGCAGCGACCCCGGGACTCCCTCTGGGGCCAACGTCCTGACTTTC.